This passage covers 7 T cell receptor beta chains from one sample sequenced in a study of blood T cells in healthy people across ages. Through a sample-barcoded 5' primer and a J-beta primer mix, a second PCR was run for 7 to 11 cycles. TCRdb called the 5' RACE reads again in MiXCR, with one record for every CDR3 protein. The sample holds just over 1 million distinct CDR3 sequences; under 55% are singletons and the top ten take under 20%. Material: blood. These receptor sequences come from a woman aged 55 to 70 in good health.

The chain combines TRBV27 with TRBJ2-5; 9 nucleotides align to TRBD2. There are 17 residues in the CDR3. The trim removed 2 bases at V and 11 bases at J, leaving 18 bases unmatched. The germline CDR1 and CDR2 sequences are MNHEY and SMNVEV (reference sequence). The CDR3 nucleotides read TGTGCCAGCAGTTTAGTCCGGACTAGCGCTACCTACAATGAGCAGTACTTC. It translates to CASSLVRTSATYNEQYF.

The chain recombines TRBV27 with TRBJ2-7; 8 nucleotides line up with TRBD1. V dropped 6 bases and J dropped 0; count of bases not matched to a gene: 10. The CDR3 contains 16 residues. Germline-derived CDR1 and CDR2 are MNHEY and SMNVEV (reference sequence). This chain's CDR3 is CASRISGDRSSYEQYF. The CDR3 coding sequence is TGTGCCAGCAGAATATCCGGGGACAGGTCCTCCTACGAGCAGTACTTC.

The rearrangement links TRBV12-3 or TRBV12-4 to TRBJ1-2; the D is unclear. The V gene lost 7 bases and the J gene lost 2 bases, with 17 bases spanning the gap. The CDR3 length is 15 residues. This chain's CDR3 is CASTRRISDNYGYTF. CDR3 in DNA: TGTGCCAGCACCAGAAGAATTAGCGACAACTATGGCTACACCTTC.

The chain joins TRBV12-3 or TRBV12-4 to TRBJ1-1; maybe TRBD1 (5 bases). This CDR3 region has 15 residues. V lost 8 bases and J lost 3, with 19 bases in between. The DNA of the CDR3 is TGTGCCAGCTCCCTTAGTGGGGGAGGTGACACTGAAGCTTTCTTT. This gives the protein CASSLSGGGDTEAFF.

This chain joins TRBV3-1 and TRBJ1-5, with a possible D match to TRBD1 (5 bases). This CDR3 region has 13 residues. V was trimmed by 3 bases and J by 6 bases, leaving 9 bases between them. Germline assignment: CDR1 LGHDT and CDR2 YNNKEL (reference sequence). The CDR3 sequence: CASSHQGAQPQHF. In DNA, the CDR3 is TGTGCCAGCAGCCACCAAGGGGCTCAGCCCCAGCATTTT.

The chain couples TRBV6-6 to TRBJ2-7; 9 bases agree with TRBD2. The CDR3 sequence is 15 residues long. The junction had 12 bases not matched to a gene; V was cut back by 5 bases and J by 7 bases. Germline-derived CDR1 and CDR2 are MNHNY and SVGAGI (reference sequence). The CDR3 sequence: CASSNSGGIAWEQYF. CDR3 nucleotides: TGTGCCAGCAGTAACAGCGGGGGGATAGCATGGGAGCAGTACTTC.

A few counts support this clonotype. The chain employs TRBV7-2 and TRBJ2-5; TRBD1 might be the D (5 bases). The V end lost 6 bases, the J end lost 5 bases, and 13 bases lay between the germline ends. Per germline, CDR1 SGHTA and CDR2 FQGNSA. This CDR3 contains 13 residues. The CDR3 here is CASSTRVRETQYF. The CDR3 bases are TGTGCCAGCAGTACCAGGGTTAGGGAGACCCAGTACTTC.